The rows below give T cell receptor beta chains drawn from one sample of a study of cytomegalovirus exposure and HLA in healthy donors. Generated by immunoSEQ multiplex PCR, the TCRdb table keeps only in-frame clones and is missing some. The sample lists 98,000 or so clones, around 80% occurring once. Sequences were obtained from PBMCs. All receptors derive from a human donor in good health. Each CDR3 is given with its conserved first and last residue. Fields, in order: D gene, J gene, V gene, clone size, CDR3 DNA, CDR3 protein. A D gene is named only where the DNA matches it firmly. Part of the rows lack a size; the others show once, few, many or a class for expanded clones.

D: TRBD1
J: TRBJ1-1
V: TRBV5-1
size: .
DNA: TGCGCCAGCAGCTCGACAGGGGGTGGAACTGAAGCTTTCTTT
CDR3: CASSSTGGGTEAFF

D: TRBD2
J: TRBJ2-7
V: TRBV5-6
size: .
DNA: TGTGCCAGCAGATACTGGGGGGGTTACGAGCAGTACTTC
CDR3: CASRYWGGYEQYF

D: .
J: TRBJ2-7
V: TRBV7-9
size: .
DNA: TGTTCCAGCAGCCGAGGAGAGGGTCCCATTGGCTTC
CDR3: CSSSRGEGPIGF

D: .
J: TRBJ1-1
V: TRBV19
size: .
DNA: TGTGCCAGTAGTCCCCGATCACAAAACATGAACACTGAAGCTTTCTTT
CDR3: CASSPRSQNMNTEAFF

D: TRBD1
J: TRBJ2-7
V: TRBV7-6
size: .
DNA: TGTGCCAGCAGCTCAGGGGTCGGGACAGGGGGCAGCGAGCAGTACTTC
CDR3: CASSSGVGTGGSEQYF

D: TRBD1
J: TRBJ2-5
V: TRBV14
size: .
DNA: TGTGCCAGCAGCAGACGGACAGGGGTATCGAGTTATCAAGAGACCCAGTACTTC
CDR3: CASSRRTGVSSYQETQYF

D: TRBD2
J: TRBJ2-7
V: TRBV12-5
size: .
DNA: TGTGCTAGTGGTCCTAGCGGGAACCTAGCTCGGCAGTACTTC
CDR3: CASGPSGNLARQYF

D: TRBD2
J: TRBJ2-7
V: TRBV7-2
size: few
DNA: TGTGCCAGCAGCGTCGCCGGGGGGTCTGGAAGCTCCTACGAGCAGTACTTC
CDR3: CASSVAGGSGSSYEQYF

D: TRBD1
J: TRBJ2-7
V: TRBV5-1
size: .
DNA: TGCGCCAGCAGCTTGGGACAGGGGATACCATACTACGAGCAGTACTTC
CDR3: CASSLGQGIPYYEQYF

D: TRBD1
J: TRBJ1-3
V: TRBV19
size: .
DNA: TGTGCCAGTCCCTCCGGACAGGGGTCTGGAAACACCATATATTTT
CDR3: CASPSGQGSGNTIYF